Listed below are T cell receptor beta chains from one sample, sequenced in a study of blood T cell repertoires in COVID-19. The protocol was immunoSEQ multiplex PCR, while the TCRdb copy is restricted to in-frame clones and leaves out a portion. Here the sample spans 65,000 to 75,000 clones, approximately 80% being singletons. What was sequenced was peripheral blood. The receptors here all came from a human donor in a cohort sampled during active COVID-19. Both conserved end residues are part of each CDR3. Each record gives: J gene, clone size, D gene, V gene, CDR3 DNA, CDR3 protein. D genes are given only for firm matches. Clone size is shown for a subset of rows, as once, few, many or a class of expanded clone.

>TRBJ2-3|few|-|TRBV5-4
TGTGCCAGCAGCGGAAACAGGGCTACAGATACGCAGTATTTT
CASSGNRATDTQYF
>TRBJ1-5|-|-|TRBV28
TGTGCCAGCAGTTTGGAACAGCCCAATCAGCCCCAGCATTTT
CASSLEQPNQPQHF
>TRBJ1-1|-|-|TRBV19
TGTGCCAGTAGTATAGATAGACTAACCCTGGTTGGCACTGAAGCTTTCTTT
CASSIDRLTLVGTEAFF
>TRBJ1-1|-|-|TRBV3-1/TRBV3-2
TGTGCCAGCAGCCAACAGGGTGTAGTGAACACTGAAGCTTTCTTT
CASSQQGVVNTEAFF
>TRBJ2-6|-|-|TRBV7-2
TGTGCCAGCAGCTTAGGGGGGGCTGGGGCCAACGTCCTGACTTTC
CASSLGGAGANVLTF
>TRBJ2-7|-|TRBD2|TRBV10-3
TGTGCCATCAAGTCTAGCGGGAGCTCCTACGAGCAGTACTTC
CAIKSSGSSYEQYF
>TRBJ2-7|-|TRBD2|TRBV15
TGTGCCACCAGCGGCGGACTAGCCTCCTACGAGCAGTACTTC
CATSGGLASYEQYF
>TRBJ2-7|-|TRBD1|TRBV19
TGTGCCAGTAGTTCCCGAAGGGGACAGGGGGCCGGCGAGCAGTACTTC
CASSSRRGQGAGEQYF
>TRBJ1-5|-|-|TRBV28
TGTGCCAGCAGTTTGAGTTCTAGCAATCAGCCCCAGCATTTT
CASSLSSSNQPQHF
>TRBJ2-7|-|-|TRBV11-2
TGTGCCAGCAGCACCTACATCCCAGGGCTTCCAACCTACGAGCAGTACTTC
CASSTYIPGLPTYEQYF
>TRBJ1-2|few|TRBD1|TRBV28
TGTGCCAGCAGTTTCCCGACAGGGAACTATGGCTACACCTTC
CASSFPTGNYGYTF
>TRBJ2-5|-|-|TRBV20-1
TGCAGTGCTATAGTAAAGGAGACCCAGTACTTC
CSAIVKETQYF
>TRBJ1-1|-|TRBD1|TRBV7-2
TGTGCCAGCAGCACTTACAGGGGGGAACTAACTGAAGCTTTCTTT
CASSTYRGELTEAFF
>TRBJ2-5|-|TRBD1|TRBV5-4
TGTGCCAGCAGCCCGCAGGGGGCTTCGGAGACCCAGTACTTC
CASSPQGASETQYF
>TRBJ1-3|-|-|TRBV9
TGTGCCAGCAGCTTCGGGATTACCCCTGGAAACACCATATATTTT
CASSFGITPGNTIYF
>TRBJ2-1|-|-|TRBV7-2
TGTGCCAGCAGCTTCGAGAGCTACAATGAGCAGTTCTTC
CASSFESYNEQFF
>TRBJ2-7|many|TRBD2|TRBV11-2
TGTGCCAGCAGCTTAAGGGTAGCGGGAGGCTACGAGCAGTACTTC
CASSLRVAGGYEQYF
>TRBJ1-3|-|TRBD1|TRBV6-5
TGTGCCAGCTCCGGGACAGGGGCTGGAAACACCATATATTTT
CASSGTGAGNTIYF
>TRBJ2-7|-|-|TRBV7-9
TGTGCCAGCAGCCCTCTGAGGGCCTACGAGCAGTACTTC
CASSPLRAYEQYF
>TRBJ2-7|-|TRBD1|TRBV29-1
TGCAGCGTTGAAGATCCTCGACAGGGCCGCGAGCAGTACTTC
CSVEDPRQGREQYF
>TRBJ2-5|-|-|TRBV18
TGTGCCAGCTCACCACGCAGGGAAGAGACCCAGTACTTC
CASSPRREETQYF
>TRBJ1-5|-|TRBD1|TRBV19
TGTGCCAGTAGTATGAGGGGGCAATTACGTAATCAGCCCCAGCATTTT
CASSMRGQLRNQPQHF
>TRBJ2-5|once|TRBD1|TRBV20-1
TGCAGTGCTAGTTCACCCAGGGGGCGTCAAGAGACCCAGTACTTC
CSASSPRGRQETQYF
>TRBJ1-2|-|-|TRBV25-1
TGTGCCAGCAGTCCCACGACATCTCTTGGCTACACCTTC
CASSPTTSLGYTF
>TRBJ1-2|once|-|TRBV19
TGTGCCAGTAGTATCGGGCACAGCGGGATCGGCTATGGCTACACCTTC
CASSIGHSGIGYGYTF
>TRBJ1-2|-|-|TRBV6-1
TGTGCCAGCAGTGAATCCGACTTGGACTACACCTTC
CASSESDLDYTF
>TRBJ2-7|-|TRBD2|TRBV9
TGTGCCAGCAGCCGCCGGGGTAGCGGGATCAACGAGCAGTACTTC
CASSRRGSGINEQYF
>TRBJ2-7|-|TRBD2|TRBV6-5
TGTGCCAGCAGCCGACTAGCGGGAGTCTACGAGCAGTACTTC
CASSRLAGVYEQYF
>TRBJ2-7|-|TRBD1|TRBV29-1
TGCAGCGTGCGTAGGTGGACAGGGGGGCCGGAAGGGCAGTACTTC
CSVRRWTGGPEGQYF
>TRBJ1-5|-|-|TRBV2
TGTGCCAGCACGGCGCAGGGCGAGGTGGGCAATCAGCCCCAGCATTTT
CASTAQGEVGNQPQHF
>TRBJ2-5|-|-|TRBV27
TGTGCCAGCAGTTTTAGCGATCAAGAGACCCAGTACTTC
CASSFSDQETQYF
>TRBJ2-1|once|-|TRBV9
TGTGCCAGCAGCGTAGGTTTTAGCAGATACAATGAGCAGTTCTTC
CASSVGFSRYNEQFF
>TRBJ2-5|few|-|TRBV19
TGTGCCAGTAGTTACAGGAGAGAGGAGACCCAGTACTTC
CASSYRREETQYF
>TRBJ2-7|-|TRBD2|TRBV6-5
TGTGCCAGCAGTTACTCGGGGGGAGGGAGCTACGAGCAGTACTTC
CASSYSGGGSYEQYF
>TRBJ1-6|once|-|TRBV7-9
TGTGCCAGCAGCCCCGGTCCACCACCCCTCCACTTT
CASSPGPPPLHF
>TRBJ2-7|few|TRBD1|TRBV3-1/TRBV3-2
TGTGCCAGCAGCCAAGATTATTCCCAAACAGGGGGAGATTCATACGAGCAGTACTTC
CASSQDYSQTGGDSYEQYF
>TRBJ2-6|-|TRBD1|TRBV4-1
TGCGCCAGCACCGGGACAGGCCTCTCTGGGGCCAACGTCCTGACTTTC
CASTGTGLSGANVLTF
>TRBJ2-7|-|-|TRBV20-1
TGCAGTGCGCATCGGGACTACGAGCAGTACTTC
CSAHRDYEQYF
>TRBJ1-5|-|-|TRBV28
TGTGCCAGCCGCAGAGGGATCAATCAGCCCCAGCATTTT
CASRRGINQPQHF
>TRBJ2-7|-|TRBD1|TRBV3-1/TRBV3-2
TGTGCCAGCAGCATGGACAGGGAATACGAGCAGTACTTC
CASSMDREYEQYF
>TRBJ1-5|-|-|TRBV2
TGTGCCAGCAGTAGGACTGGGAGCAATCAGCCCCAGCATTTT
CASSRTGSNQPQHF
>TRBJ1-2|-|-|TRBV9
TGTGCCAGCAGCGTGAGCAGGGAAGCCTATGGCTACACCTTC
CASSVSREAYGYTF
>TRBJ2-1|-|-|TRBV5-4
TGTGCCAGCAGCCCTGACTTATCTGCGAATGAGCAGTTCTTC
CASSPDLSANEQFF
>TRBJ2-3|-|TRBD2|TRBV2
TGTGCCAGCAGACCTACTAGCGGGTTACTTACAGATACGCAGTATTTT
CASRPTSGLLTDTQYF
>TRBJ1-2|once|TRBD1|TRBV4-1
TGCGCCAGCAGCCAAGAAGAGGGGGCGACCTATGGCTACACCTTC
CASSQEEGATYGYTF